This T cell receptor beta chain was identified during a study of human T cells and chemical hapten exposure. The germline CDR1 and CDR2 sequences are SGHTA and FQGNSA. V lost 1 base and J lost 6, with 4 bases in between. The CDR3 has 12 amino acids. TCRdb independently ran MiXCR on the RACE reads; one entry per CDR3 protein. The data contain roughly 160,000 distinct CDR3 sequences, about 15% of them singletons. In its sample, this clonotype was seen many times. The time point is: patch test 1, 2 weeks after DPC sensitization. Documented treatment: therapeutic diphenylcyclopropenone sensitization with weekly scalp DPC.

V usage is TRBV7-2 and J usage is TRBJ1-5; D call uncertain. The sequencing used whole blood, collected in connection with sensitization to the hapten diphenylcyclopropenone (DPC). This receptor was identified in a woman in her 30s with alopecia areata. Some clones in this sample may be carry-over from other donors' samples. The CDR3 coding sequence is TGTGCCAGCAGCTTAGTCGGTCAGCCCCAGCATTTT. Translating it yields CASSLVGQPQHF.